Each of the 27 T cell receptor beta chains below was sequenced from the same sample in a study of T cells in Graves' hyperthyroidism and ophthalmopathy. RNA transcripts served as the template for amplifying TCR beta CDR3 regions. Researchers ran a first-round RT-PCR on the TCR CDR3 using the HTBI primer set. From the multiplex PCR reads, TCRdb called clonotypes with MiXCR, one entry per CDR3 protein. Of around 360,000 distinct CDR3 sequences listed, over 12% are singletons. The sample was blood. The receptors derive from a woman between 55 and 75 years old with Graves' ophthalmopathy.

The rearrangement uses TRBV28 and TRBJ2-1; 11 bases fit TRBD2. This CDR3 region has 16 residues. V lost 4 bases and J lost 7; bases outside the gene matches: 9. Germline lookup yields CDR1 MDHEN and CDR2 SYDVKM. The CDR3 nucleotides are TGTGCCAGCAGTTCTCCGGGACTAGCGGAAAGGAATGAGCAGTTCTTC. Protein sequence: CASSSPGLAERNEQFF. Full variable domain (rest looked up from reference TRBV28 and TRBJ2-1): DVKVTQSSRYLVKRTGEKVFLECVQDMDHENMFWYRQDPGLGLRLIYFSYDVKMKEKGDIPEGYSVSREKKERFSLILESASTNQTSMYLCASSSPGLAERNEQFFGPGTRLTVL.

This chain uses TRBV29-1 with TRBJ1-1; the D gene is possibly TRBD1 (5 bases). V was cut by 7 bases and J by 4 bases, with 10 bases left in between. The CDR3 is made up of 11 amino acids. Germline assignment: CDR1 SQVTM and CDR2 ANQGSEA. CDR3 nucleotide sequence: TGCAGCGGGGGCCGAGGCACTGAAGCTTTCTTT. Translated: CSGGRGTEAFF.

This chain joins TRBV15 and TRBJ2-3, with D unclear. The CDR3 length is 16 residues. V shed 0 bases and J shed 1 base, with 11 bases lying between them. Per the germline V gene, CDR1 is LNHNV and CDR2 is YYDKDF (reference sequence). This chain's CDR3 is CATSRDHRLRTDTQYF. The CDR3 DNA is TGTGCCACCAGCAGAGATCACCGACTGCGCACAGATACGCAGTATTTT.

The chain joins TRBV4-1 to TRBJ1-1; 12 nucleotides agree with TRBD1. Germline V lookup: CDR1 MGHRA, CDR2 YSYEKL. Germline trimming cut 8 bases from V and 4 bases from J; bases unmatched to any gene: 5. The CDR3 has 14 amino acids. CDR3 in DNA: TGCGCCAGCGGCCCGGGACAGGGGGCCACTGAAGCTTTCTTT. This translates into CASGPGQGATEAFF.

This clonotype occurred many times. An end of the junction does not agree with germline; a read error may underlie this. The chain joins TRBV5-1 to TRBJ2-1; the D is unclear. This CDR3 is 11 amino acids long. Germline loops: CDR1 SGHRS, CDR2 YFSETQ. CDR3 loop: CASSLNNEQFF. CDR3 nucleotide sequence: TGTGCCAGCAGCCTAAACAATGAGCAGTTCTTC. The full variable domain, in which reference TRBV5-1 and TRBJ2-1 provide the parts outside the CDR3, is KAGVTQTPRYLIKTRGQQVTLSCSPISGHRSVSWYQQTPGQGLQFLFEYFSETQRNKGNFPGRFSGRQFSNSRSEMNVSTLELGDSALYLCASSLNNEQFFGPGTRLTVL.

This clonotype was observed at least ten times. CDR3 nucleotide sequence: TGTGCCAGCAGCTCAGGGACAGGGGGCAGCCGACGCACAGATACGCAGTATTTT. It yields the protein CASSSGTGGSRRTDTQYF. This chain links TRBV5-6 with TRBJ2-3; 12 nucleotides agree with TRBD1. Trimming took 3 bases from V and 1 from J; bases not matched to a gene: 9. The CDR3 length is 18 residues. CDR1 is SGHDT and CDR2 is YYEEEE in the germline V gene.

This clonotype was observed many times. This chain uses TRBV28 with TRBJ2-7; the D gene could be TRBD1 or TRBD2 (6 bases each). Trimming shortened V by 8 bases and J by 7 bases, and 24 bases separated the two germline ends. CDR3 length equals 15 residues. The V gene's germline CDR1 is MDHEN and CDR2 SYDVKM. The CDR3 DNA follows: TGTGCCAGCGCTCCCGGGGGCAATCCACTGGGTGAGCAGTACTTC. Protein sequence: CASAPGGNPLGEQYF. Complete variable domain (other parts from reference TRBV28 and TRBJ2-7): DVKVTQSSRYLVKRTGEKVFLECVQDMDHENMFWYRQDPGLGLRLIYFSYDVKMKEKGDIPEGYSVSREKKERFSLILESASTNQTSMYLCASAPGGNPLGEQYFGPGTRLTVT.

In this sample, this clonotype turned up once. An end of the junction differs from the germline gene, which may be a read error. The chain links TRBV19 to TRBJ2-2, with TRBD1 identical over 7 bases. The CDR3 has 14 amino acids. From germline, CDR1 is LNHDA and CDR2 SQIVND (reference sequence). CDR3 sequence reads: CASSVDRAAGELFF. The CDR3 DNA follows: TGTGCCAGTAGTGTAGACAGGGCGGCCGGGGAGCTGTTTTTT.

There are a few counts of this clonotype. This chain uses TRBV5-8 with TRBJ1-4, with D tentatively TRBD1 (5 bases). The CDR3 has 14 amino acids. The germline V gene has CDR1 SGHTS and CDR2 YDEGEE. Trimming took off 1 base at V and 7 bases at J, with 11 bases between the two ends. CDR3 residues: CASSLSSGGEKLFF. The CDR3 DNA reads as TGTGCCAGCAGCTTGTCTAGCGGGGGTGAAAAACTGTTTTTT.

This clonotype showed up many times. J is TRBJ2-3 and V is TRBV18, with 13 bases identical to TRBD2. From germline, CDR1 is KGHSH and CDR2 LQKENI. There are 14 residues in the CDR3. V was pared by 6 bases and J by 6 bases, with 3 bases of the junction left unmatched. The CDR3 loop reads CASSGLAGVDTQYF. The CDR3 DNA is TGTGCCAGCTCCGGACTAGCGGGAGTCGATACGCAGTATTTT. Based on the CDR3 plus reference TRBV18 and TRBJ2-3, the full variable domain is NAGVMQNPRHLVRRRGQEARLRCSPMKGHSHVYWYRQLPEEGLKFMVYLQKENIIDESGMPKERFSAEFPKEGPSILRIQQVVRGDSAAYFCASSGLAGVDTQYFGPGTRLTVL.

The chain's CDR3 is CASSFGGRVGEQYF. The DNA of the CDR3 is TGTGCCAGCAGTTTCGGGGGTCGAGTGGGCGAGCAGTACTTC. The V and J genes are TRBV12-3 or TRBV12-4 and TRBJ2-7, with a weak D call TRBD2 (6 bases). The CDR3 is 14 residues long. V was pared by 3 bases and J by 6 bases, with 15 bases between.

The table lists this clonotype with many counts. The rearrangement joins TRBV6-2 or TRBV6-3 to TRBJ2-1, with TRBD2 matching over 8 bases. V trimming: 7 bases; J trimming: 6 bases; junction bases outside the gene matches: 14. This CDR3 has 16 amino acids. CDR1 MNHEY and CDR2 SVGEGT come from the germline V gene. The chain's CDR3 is CASTKALAGLGNEQFF. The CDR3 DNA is TGTGCCAGCACCAAGGCCCTAGCGGGCCTCGGCAATGAGCAGTTCTTC.

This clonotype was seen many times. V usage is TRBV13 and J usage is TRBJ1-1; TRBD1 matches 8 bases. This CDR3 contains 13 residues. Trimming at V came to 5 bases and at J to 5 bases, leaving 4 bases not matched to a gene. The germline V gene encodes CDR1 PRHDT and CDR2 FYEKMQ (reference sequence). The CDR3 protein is CASSKTGVTEAFF. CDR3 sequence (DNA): TGTGCCAGCAGCAAGACAGGGGTGACTGAAGCTTTCTTT.

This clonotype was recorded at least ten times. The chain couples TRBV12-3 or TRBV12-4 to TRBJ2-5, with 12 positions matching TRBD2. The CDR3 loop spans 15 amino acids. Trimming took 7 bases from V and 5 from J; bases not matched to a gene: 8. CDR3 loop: CASTLLAGGGETQYF. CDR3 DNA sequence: TGTGCCAGCACCTTACTAGCGGGAGGTGGCGAGACCCAGTACTTC.

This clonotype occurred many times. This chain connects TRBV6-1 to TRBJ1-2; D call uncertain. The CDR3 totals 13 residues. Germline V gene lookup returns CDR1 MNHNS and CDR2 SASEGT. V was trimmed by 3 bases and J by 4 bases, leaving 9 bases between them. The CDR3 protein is CASSDSAGYGYTF. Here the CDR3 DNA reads TGTGCCAGCAGTGATTCGGCGGGCTATGGCTACACCTTC.

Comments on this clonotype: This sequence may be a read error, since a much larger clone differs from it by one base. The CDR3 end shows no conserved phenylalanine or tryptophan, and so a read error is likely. This chain's CDR3 is CASNGRGGETQYS. The CDR3 nucleotides are TGTGCCAGCAACGGTAGGGGGGGAGAGACCCAGTACTCC. V gene TRBV6-2 or TRBV6-3 combines with J gene TRBJ2-5; D may be TRBD2 (7 bases). Germline V gene data show CDR1 as MNHEY and CDR2 as SVGEGT. The CDR3 totals 13 residues. Trimming stripped 7 bases from V and 4 bases from J, with 13 bases between.

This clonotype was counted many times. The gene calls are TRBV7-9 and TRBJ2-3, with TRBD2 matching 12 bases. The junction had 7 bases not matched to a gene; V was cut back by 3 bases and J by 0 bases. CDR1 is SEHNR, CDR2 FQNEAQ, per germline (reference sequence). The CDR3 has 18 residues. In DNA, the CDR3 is TGTGCCAGCAGCTTTACTAGCGGGAGGATCGTCAGCACAGATACGCAGTATTTT. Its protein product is CASSFTSGRIVSTDTQYF.

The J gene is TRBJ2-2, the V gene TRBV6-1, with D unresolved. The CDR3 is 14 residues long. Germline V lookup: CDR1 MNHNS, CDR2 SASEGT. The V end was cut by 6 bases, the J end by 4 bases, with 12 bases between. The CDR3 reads CASRRASATGELFF. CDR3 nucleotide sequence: TGTGCCAGCAGACGGGCCTCGGCCACCGGGGAGCTGTTTTTT.

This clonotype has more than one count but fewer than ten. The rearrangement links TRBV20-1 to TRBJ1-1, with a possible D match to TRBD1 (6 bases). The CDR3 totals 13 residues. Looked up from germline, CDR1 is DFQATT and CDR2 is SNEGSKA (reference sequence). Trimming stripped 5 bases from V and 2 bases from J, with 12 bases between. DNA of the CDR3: TGCAGTGCTTATATGGGACAAAACACTGAAGCTTTCTTT. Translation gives CSAYMGQNTEAFF.

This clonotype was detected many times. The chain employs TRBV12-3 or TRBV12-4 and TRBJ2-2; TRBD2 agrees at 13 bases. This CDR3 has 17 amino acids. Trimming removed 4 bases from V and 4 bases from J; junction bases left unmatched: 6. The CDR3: CASSSRTSGGITGELFF. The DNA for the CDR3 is TGTGCCAGCAGTTCCAGGACTAGCGGGGGAATCACCGGGGAGCTGTTTTTT.

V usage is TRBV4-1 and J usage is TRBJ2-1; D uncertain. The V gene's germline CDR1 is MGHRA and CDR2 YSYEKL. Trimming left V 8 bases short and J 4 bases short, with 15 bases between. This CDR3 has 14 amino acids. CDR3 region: CASSERTGYNEQFF. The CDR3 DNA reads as TGCGCCAGCTCCGAGCGAACCGGATACAATGAGCAGTTCTTC.

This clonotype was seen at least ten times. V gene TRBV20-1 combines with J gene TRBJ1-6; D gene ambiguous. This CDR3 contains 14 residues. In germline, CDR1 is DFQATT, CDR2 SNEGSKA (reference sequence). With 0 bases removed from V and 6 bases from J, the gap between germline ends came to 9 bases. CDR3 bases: TGCAGTGCTAGAGAGTTTAGGGTTAATTCACCCCTCCACTTT. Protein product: CSAREFRVNSPLHF.

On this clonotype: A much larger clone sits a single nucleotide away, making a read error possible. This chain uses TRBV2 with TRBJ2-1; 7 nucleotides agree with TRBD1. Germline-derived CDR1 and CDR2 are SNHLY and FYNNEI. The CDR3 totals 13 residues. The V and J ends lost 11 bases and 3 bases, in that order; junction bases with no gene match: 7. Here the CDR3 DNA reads TGTGCCGGCGACGGGACAGACTACAATGAGCAGTTCTTC. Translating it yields CAGDGTDYNEQFF.

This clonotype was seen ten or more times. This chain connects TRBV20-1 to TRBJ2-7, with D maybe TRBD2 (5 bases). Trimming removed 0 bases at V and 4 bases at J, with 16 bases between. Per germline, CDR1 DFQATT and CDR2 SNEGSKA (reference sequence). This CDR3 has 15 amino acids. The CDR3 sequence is CSAREDVARRYEQYF. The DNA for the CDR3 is TGCAGTGCTAGAGAGGACGTAGCGCGAAGATACGAGCAGTACTTC.

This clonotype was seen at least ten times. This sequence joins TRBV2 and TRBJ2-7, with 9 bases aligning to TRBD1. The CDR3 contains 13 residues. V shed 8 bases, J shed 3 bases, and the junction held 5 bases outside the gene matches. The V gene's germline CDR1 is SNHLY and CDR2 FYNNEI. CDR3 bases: TGTGCCAGCGCCGGGACAGGGTTCTACGAGCAGTACTTC. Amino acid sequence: CASAGTGFYEQYF.

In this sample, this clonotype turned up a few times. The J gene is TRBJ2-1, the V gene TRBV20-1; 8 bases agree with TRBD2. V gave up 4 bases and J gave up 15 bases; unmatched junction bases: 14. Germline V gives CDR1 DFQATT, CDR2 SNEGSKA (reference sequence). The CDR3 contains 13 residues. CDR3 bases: TGCAGTGCTAAGGGACTAGGGTTTCACGGGCCGTTCTTC. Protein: CSAKGLGFHGPFF.

CDR3 region: CASSTTSGASTDTQYF. CDR3 in DNA: TGTGCCAGCAGCACCACTAGCGGGGCTAGCACAGATACGCAGTATTTT. This chain links TRBV12-3 or TRBV12-4 with TRBJ2-3; 10 nucleotides align to TRBD2. V dropped 6 bases and J dropped 0; count of bases not matched to a gene: 6. This CDR3 spans 16 amino acids.